This T cell receptor beta chain was obtained from a study of cytomegalovirus exposure and HLA in healthy donors (TCRdb year 2017). Broadly, across the study: An earlier analysis of some 550 of the donors reported more than 250 Gb of sequence data and some 120 million unique TCR beta sequences from 150 million to 200 million T cells. Every repertoire in the discovery cohort had been generated on one and the same sequencing platform. Across 300 to 400 genotyped donors of the cohort, an average of approximately 240,000 unique TCR beta nucleotide sequences per donor were sequenced, and approximately 17% of those sequences were non-productive. High-throughput TCR immunosequencing, statistical association of individual TCRs with disease status, and machine learning were combined to predict cytomegalovirus infection status. Donor age, sex, ethnicity and CMV serostatus were collected together with the repertoire data. Typing coverage differed by locus: A, B, C, DRB1 and DQB1 were typed in roughly 629-630 donors, DQA1 in 522, DPA1 in around 610, and DPB1 in approximately 450. The genetic ancestry cluster associated with self-reported Caucasian donors included 81% of the roughly 360 genotyped donors. An early release that covered some 630 HLA-typed donors contained around 300 gigabases of sequencing data and 75 million to 100 million unique TCR sequences. In the later analysis, no new phenotypic data were used to find candidate immune exposures; instead, reliance was placed on TCR beta sequences and their occurrence across donors. In a later analysis, previously published TCR beta repertoires from fewer than 750 donors were re-analyzed and high-resolution HLA genotyping was added so that TCR occurrence patterns could be studied. Several DR-DQ haplotypes were treated as single units for association and clustering because of strong linkage in the cohort. Genome-wide SNP genotypes for about 65% of the 666 donors were used in a later genetic analysis, which treated that subset as a discovery cohort. An earlier analysis of roughly 600 of the donors used high-throughput TCR beta sequencing to judge whether each TCR beta V gene segment behaved as functional or pseudogenic. HLA typing included class I and class II loci at four-digit resolution. Along with the approximately 650-subject first cohort, a separate validation cohort of some 130 different subjects was used. The aim of the study was to test whether cataloging public T cell receptors could identify signatures of past pathogen exposure. The T cell repertoires of several hundred subjects were profiled by immunosequencing and related to cytomegalovirus serostatus. The full study reports these points: Sequencing depth was assumed to be roughly uniform across donors in the presence/absence analyses, though that assumption may not hold. For the cohort, immune exposure information was limited to CMV serostatus. The classifier was reported to diagnose cytomegalovirus status with high specificity and sensitivity in both the original and validation cohorts. Because some donors lacked HLA typing at each locus, the association tests relied only on the typed subset. Around 16 rarely observed V segments, including chromosome 9 orphons, were excluded from the earlier analysis of just under 600 of the donors because counts were too low. The authors suggested that the approach could potentially be extended to other disease states and immunological phenotypes. In a later analysis, TCR association rates were found to vary across HLA loci, with the most associated TCRs seen for DRB1 alleles and the fewest for HLA-C alleles. V-gene and J-gene trimming of TCR beta chains was associated with a missense DCLRE1C variant in a later genetic analysis, and the association was replicated in an independent cohort. Three of the identified cytomegalovirus-associated TCR beta chains were confirmed in vitro to be specific for cytomegalovirus antigens. Only TCR beta chains were sequenced in this cohort, and the absence of alpha or paired-chain data limited detectable features. In a later genetic analysis, fewer N-insertions in productive TCRs were reported among donors in an Asian-associated ancestry cluster than the roughly 700-donor mean. A further reported finding was that TCR beta sequences accurately predicted the HLA-A and HLA-B alleles for most subjects in the first cohort. A later analysis found that most CMV-associated TCR beta chains appeared HLA-restricted, with HLA associations seemingly driven largely by CMV exposure. A later analysis reported that several top co-occurrence clusters appeared linked to parvovirus B19, influenza, CMV and Epstein-Barr virus. At a false discovery rate of 0.05, a later analysis linked under 20,000 TCR beta sequences to specific HLA alleles. Some IMGT-functional V segments, including TRBV6-2 and TRBV6-3, could not be told apart with the 87-base-pair reads, so those segments were excluded. In an earlier analysis of about 550 of the donors, most TCR beta V segments were observed in productive rearrangements about 90% or about 30% of the time, broadly matching IMGT annotations. The study gave a list of some 150 TCR beta chains associated with cytomegalovirus. Most TCR sequences were seen in very few donors, while some public TCRs were found in many individuals. Linkage disequilibrium might explain the correlated functional status among segregating V segments, but an unknown experimental factor could not be ruled out. When HLA alleles, especially DR and DQ, strongly co-occurred, TCR associations were difficult to assign to individual alleles. A later analysis found that HLA-associated TCR beta chains were more clonally expanded and had lower generation probabilities than equally common non-associated chains. The sequencing pipeline was judged likely to have produced a cluster of highly shared sequence variants as a technical artifact.

This clone was seen a handful of times. Its antigen is not yet known. Nothing much larger sits one base from this clone, and base qualities are not available. The cohort comprised fewer than 700 healthy bone marrow donors. At the time of sampling, all cohort members were nominally healthy, though unrecorded immune exposures were likely present. The donor tested CMV seropositive and was one of the 289 seropositive cohort members. A peripheral blood sample was collected from each donor, and TCR beta sequencing was performed on peripheral blood mononuclear cells. Genomic DNA was extracted from the blood cell samples with the Qiagen DNeasy Blood Extraction Kit. Inclusive of the bounding cysteine and phenylalanine, the CDR3 is 16 residues long. Only the CDR3 DNA is retained, 48 bases long and in frame from the first base. Relative to germline, V is missing 0 bases and J is missing 4 bases, with 1 base of the junction outside any gene match. The germline V gene sets CDR1 to LGHNA and CDR2 to YSLEER.

Library prep was done by the immunoSEQ multiplex PCR assay. For the multiplex PCR, a mixture combining 60 forward primers for TCR Vbeta segments and 13 reverse primers for TCR Jbeta segments was used. The CDR3 region of rearranged TCR beta genes was amplified from genomic DNA by a multiplex PCR assay. On the Illumina HiSeq System, the amplified TCR beta libraries were sequenced as 87-base-pair reads. The authors' analysis ran thus. In a later analysis, 77 million or so unique TCR beta chains were counted across the 650 to 750 repertoires, and around 11 million of these chains were shared by at least two donors. A nearest-neighbor algorithm error-corrected the raw reads and collapsed the reads into unique sequences, merging closely related sequences to remove PCR and sequencing errors. CDR3 sequences were aligned to IMGT reference sequences to assign V, D and J gene segments. Each retained sequence needed at least a six-nucleotide match to both a V gene segment and a J gene segment. Rearrangements were classified as productive when the CDR3 lacked stop codons and remained in frame with V and J, and all other rearrangements were classified as non-productive. Following IMGT convention, CDR3 was defined as the stretch from the second conserved V-encoded cysteine to the conserved J-encoded phenylalanine. The earlier analysis of about 620 of the donors excluded sequences that lacked an unambiguous match to a single V gene segment. In an earlier analysis of some 590 of the donors, a V segment was called functional when productive rearrangements were above 56.7%, and segregating when the standard deviation between donors exceeded 5%. A statistical classification framework was built for diagnosing cytomegalovirus status from the catalog of TCR beta chain sequences. V and J gene assignment, in a later analysis, came from comparing TCR nucleotide sequences with IMGT/GENE-DB human TR gene sequences. The TCRdist pipeline was used in a later analysis to assign CDR3 sequences and most-parsimonious VDJ recombination scenarios. In a later analysis, each TCR beta chain was defined by its CDR3 amino acid sequence together with its V-gene family, and reads without a unique V-gene family were excluded. In a later analysis, 550 to 650 highly shared, low-generation-probability nucleotide sequences were removed to address suspected cross-contamination and a sequencing artifact. In a later analysis, a clonal expansion index for each public chain was calculated from normalized within-repertoire ranks of inferred template counts. A later analysis computed generation probabilities with a VDJ recombination model fitted to out-of-frame rearrangements, and checked the results against IGoR. A later analysis scored TCR-TCR, TCR-HLA and TCR-CMV co-occurrence with hypergeometric tests, applying a repertoire-size bias correction to TCR pairs. A later analysis estimated false discovery rates by permuting HLA or CMV assignments 20 times. In a later analysis, co-occurring TCRs were grouped using DBSCAN, and TCRdist sequence similarity was added for clustering within HLA-allele-positive subsets. Repertoires with fewer than 30,000 or more than 120,000 public chains were left out of co-occurrence clustering, as were a few repertoires with anomalous nucleotide sharing. TCRdb provides this immuneACCESS table in a form limited to in-frame rearrangements. Some clones are lacking; in checked studies, under half of them reflect an unresolved V gene, and why the rest are absent is not known. V and J calls and clone size are those listed in that table; D and trimming were worked out from the DNA. The sample has about 170,000 clones on record, roughly 81% of them singletons. Jointly, the top ten make up around 2.6% of the sample.

This receptor was obtained from a man aged 30 to 39 in good health and CMV-seropositive. Material: PBMCs. The chain is encoded by TRBV4-3 joined to TRBJ2-1; TRBD2 matches 12 bases in the middle. The CDR3 reads CASSQDTSGGYNEQFF. DNA sequence: TGCGCCAGCAGCCAAGATACTAGCGGGGGGTACAATGAGCAGTTCTTC.